This TCR beta chain is from a study of T-cell reconstitution after alpha-beta-depleted transplantation in children. Notes on the study in general: Diversity of TCRbeta at day 60 was high in some patients, arising from surviving recipient T cells and thymic progenitors. At the one-year point after transplant, T-cell counts and TCRbeta diversity were found to come mostly from T cells that had been newly produced. Roughly two months post-transplant, alpha-beta T cells reportedly originated from several hundred graft clones that had expanded.

This clonotype was observed a few times. The antigen is unknown. The CDR3 has 13 amino acids. CDR1 and CDR2 from the germline V gene are LGHDT and YNNKEL (reference sequence). Trimming removed 4 bases from V and 6 bases from J, with 11 bases in between. It was with unique molecular identifiers that the TCRbeta library was prepared. TCRdb reprocessed the PCR reads with MiXCR, giving one entry per CDR3 protein. The sample has a few hundred thousand distinct CDR3 sequences; 27% are singletons. The specimen was PBMCs, collected before TCRalphabeta/CD19-depleted stem cell transplant. The chain carries TRBV3-1 and TRBJ2-3, with D possibly TRBD2 on 6 matching bases. This clonotype originated in a boy in the first two years of life with Wiskott-Aldrich syndrome, due to receive a stem cell transplant. The DNA for the CDR3 is TGTGCCAGCAGCCGGGGGGTTGTCGATACGCAGTATTTT. Translating gives CASSRGVVDTQYF.